The 26 T cell receptor beta chains presented below share a single source sample, sequenced in a study of graft-versus-host responses after intestinal transplantation. From the graft tissue, intraepithelial and lamina propria lymphocytes were released through processing. Sequencing was performed with immunoSEQ multiplex PCR; in TCRdb, only in-frame clones are kept and a portion is missing. The sample gives 15,000 or so clones, approximately 80% of which show up once; approximately 5% is in the top ten. The input for sequencing was ileum tissue, taken 17 days after transplant. These receptors came from a human patient who received an intestinal transplant, so some T cells may come from the graft donor.

The chain combines TRBV30 with TRBJ2-7; no clear D. The CDR3 contains 13 residues. Deletions cut 2 bases from V and 3 bases from J, with 11 bases between. Germline V gene data show CDR1 as GTSNPN and CDR2 as SVGIG (reference sequence). This CDR3 is CAWSSKSGYEQYF. The CDR3 DNA is TGTGCCTGGAGTTCCAAATCGGGCTACGAGCAGTACTTC.

This clone was counted a few times. The V call is TRBV10-2, the J call TRBJ2-1; TRBD2 agrees at 13 bases. The CDR3 length is 14 residues. Trimming removed 4 bases from V and 9 bases from J; junction bases left unmatched: 3. CDR1 and CDR2 (germline): WSHSY, SAAADI. CDR3 protein: CASSGTSGSSEQFF. The CDR3 coding sequence is TGCGCCAGCAGTGGGACTAGCGGGAGTAGTGAGCAGTTCTTC.

The genes are TRBV27 and TRBJ1-4; D possibly corresponds to TRBD1 (6 bases). Trimming stripped 2 bases from V and 0 bases from J, with 10 bases between. Per germline, CDR1 MNHEY and CDR2 SMNVEV (reference sequence). The CDR3 consists of 16 residues. The CDR3 DNA is TGTGCCAGCAGTTTAAGGGGGTGGGCAACTAATGAAAAACTGTTTTTT. Translated: CASSLRGWATNEKLFF.

The chain employs TRBV4-3 and TRBJ2-3; D is undetermined. Germline V gene sequence: CDR1 LGHNA, CDR2 YSLEER. Trimming left V 4 bases short and J 0 bases short, with 14 bases between. The CDR3 has 16 amino acids. CDR3 protein: CASSPQFILSTDTQYF. In DNA, the CDR3 is TGCGCCAGCAGCCCTCAATTTATTTTGAGCACAGATACGCAGTATTTT.

The V call is TRBV4-1, the J call TRBJ1-1; D not certain. CDR3 size: 12 residues. Germline CDR1 reads MGHRA; CDR2 reads YSYEKL. V was cut by 1 base and J by 2 bases, with 2 bases left in between. The CDR3 DNA follows: TGCGCCAGCAGCCAAGTTAACACTGAAGCTTTCTTT. It encodes CASSQVNTEAFF.

This chain's CDR3 is CASSLAAGSYEQYF. The CDR3 DNA is TGTGCCAGCAGCTTAGCGGCGGGATCCTACGAGCAGTACTTC. The chain combines TRBV7-9 with TRBJ2-7; perhaps TRBD2 as D (6 bases). There are 14 residues in the CDR3. In germline, CDR1 is SEHNR, CDR2 FQNEAQ (reference sequence). Deletions cut 0 bases from V and 1 base from J, with 7 bases between.

This clone was found once. V and J are TRBV13 and TRBJ2-3, with TRBD1 as a possible D gene (5 bases). The V and J ends lost 2 bases and 2 bases respectively, with 8 bases between them. Germline values: CDR1 PRHDT, CDR2 FYEKMQ (reference sequence). The CDR3 contains 14 residues. DNA for the CDR3: TGTGCCAGCAGCTTAAGACAGTCCACAGATACGCAGTATTTT. As protein: CASSLRQSTDTQYF. Drawing the rest from reference TRBV13 and TRBJ2-3, the complete variable domain is AAGVIQSPRHLIKEKRETATLKCYPIPRHDTVYWYQQGPGQDPQFLISFYEKMQSDKGSIPDRFSAQQFSDYHSELNMSSLELGDSALYFCASSLRQSTDTQYFGPGTRLTVL.

This sequence joins TRBV28 and TRBJ2-3; D could derive from TRBD1 or TRBD2 (5 bases each). The CDR3 consists of 16 residues. With 3 bases removed from V and 4 bases from J, the gap between germline ends came to 17 bases. Germline loops: CDR1 MDHEN, CDR2 SYDVKM. For the CDR3, the DNA is TGTGCCAGCAGTTTCGGATTCGTTCCGGGACCAGATACGCAGTATTTT. Protein product: CASSFGFVPGPDTQYF.

This sequence joins TRBV28 and TRBJ2-5, with 8 bases that match TRBD1. This CDR3 is 16 amino acids long. Germline CDR1 is MDHEN and CDR2 is SYDVKM. J lost 2 bases, V lost 4 bases, and 9 bases had no gene match. This CDR3 reads CASSSTGTGIQETQYF. As DNA, the CDR3 is TGTGCCAGCAGTTCTACCGGGACAGGTATACAAGAGACCCAGTACTTC. The full variable domain, rest sourced from reference TRBV28 and TRBJ2-5, is DVKVTQSSRYLVKRTGEKVFLECVQDMDHENMFWYRQDPGLGLRLIYFSYDVKMKEKGDIPEGYSVSREKKERFSLILESASTNQTSMYLCASSSTGTGIQETQYFGPGTRLLVL.

The chain employs TRBV4-1 and TRBJ1-5, with TRBD1 as a possible D gene (6 bases). Germline CDR1 is MGHRA and CDR2 is YSYEKL. The V gene lost 0 bases and the J gene lost 7 bases, with 13 bases spanning the gap. The CDR3 totals 15 residues. The CDR3 nucleotides are TGCGCCAGCAGCCAAGATTGGGGGGGCGGACAGCCCCAGCATTTT. Translating gives CASSQDWGGGQPQHF.

The genes are TRBV4-3 and TRBJ2-7; the D gene is possibly TRBD1 (5 bases). Germline CDR1 and CDR2: LGHNA and YSLEER. Trimming took 4 bases from V and 3 from J, leaving 16 bases between them. The CDR3 totals 15 residues. The DNA of the CDR3 is TGCGCCAGCAGCCCCCAACCAGGGATTAACTACGAGCAGTACTTC. It codes for CASSPQPGINYEQYF.

This chain uses TRBV6-4 with TRBJ1-2; D ambiguous. Germline-derived CDR1 and CDR2 are MRHNA and SNTAGT. The CDR3 contains 15 residues. Trimming pared 6 bases from V and 6 bases from J, leaving 20 bases between. The CDR3 loop is CASSEQLPTGNGYTF. Here the CDR3 DNA reads TGTGCCAGCAGCGAACAGCTTCCAACCGGGAATGGCTACACCTTC.

A single count supports this clone. V usage is TRBV6-6 and J usage is TRBJ2-1, with 10 bases lining up with TRBD2. The trim removed 2 bases at V and 3 bases at J, leaving 4 bases unmatched. The CDR3 consists of 16 residues. The V gene's germline CDR1 is MNHNY and CDR2 SVGAGI (reference sequence). CDR3 region: CASSYASSGSYNEQFF. In DNA, the CDR3 is TGTGCCAGCAGTTACGCCTCTAGCGGGAGCTACAATGAGCAGTTCTTC.

The chain recombines TRBV27 with TRBJ2-2; D unresolved. CDR3 length: 14 residues. With 3 bases removed from V and 4 bases from J, the gap between germline ends came to 9 bases. Germline V gene lookup returns CDR1 MNHEY and CDR2 SMNVEV (reference sequence). The CDR3 DNA sequence: TGTGCCAGCAGTTTGGGGTATAGCACCGGGGAGCTGTTTTTT. Amino acid sequence: CASSLGYSTGELFF.

The rearrangement links TRBV10-2 to TRBJ2-1; TRBD1 is a possible D gene (5 bases). The germline V gene has CDR1 WSHSY and CDR2 SAAADI. V shed 8 bases and J shed 9 bases, with 20 bases lying between them. The CDR3 loop spans 14 amino acids. CDR3: CASVDSWGDGEQFF. CDR3 nucleotides: TGCGCCAGCGTAGACAGTTGGGGTGACGGTGAGCAGTTCTTC.

This clone has more than one count but fewer than ten. The V call is TRBV6-1, the J call TRBJ2-5, with D tentatively TRBD2 (7 bases). Per germline, CDR1 MNHNS and CDR2 SASEGT. The V and J ends lost 4 bases and 5 bases respectively, with 11 bases between them. The CDR3 covers 13 residues. The CDR3 DNA follows: TGTGCCAGCAGTGGGGGGGGCTTGGAGACCCAGTACTTC. This codes for CASSGGGLETQYF.

V is TRBV2 and J is TRBJ2-7, with 8 bases fitting TRBD1. Per germline, CDR1 SNHLY and CDR2 FYNNEI. This CDR3 comprises 12 residues. The J segment lost 3 bases and the V segment lost 7 bases, leaving 2 bases of the junction unmatched. The CDR3 reads CASKDRGYEQYF. CDR3 DNA sequence: TGTGCCAGCAAAGACAGGGGCTACGAGCAGTACTTC.

This chain connects TRBV6-6 to TRBJ2-7; 7 positions match TRBD2. From germline, CDR1 is MNHNY and CDR2 SVGAGI (reference sequence). J was trimmed by 1 base and V by 2 bases; bases with no gene match: 8. CDR3 size: 16 residues. CDR3: CASSYPPGRESYEQYF. DNA of the CDR3: TGTGCCAGCAGTTACCCCCCAGGGAGGGAATCCTACGAGCAGTACTTC.

The genes are TRBV6-6 and TRBJ2-1; 11 bases align to TRBD2. The CDR3 consists of 15 residues. Germline values: CDR1 MNHNY, CDR2 SVGAGI (reference sequence). V gave up 1 base and J gave up 4 bases; unmatched junction bases: 0. CDR3 nucleotide sequence: TGTGCCAGCAGTTACTTAGCGGGAGGGTACAATGAGCAGTTCTTC. This sequence encodes CASSYLAGGYNEQFF.

The rearrangement uses TRBV28 and TRBJ2-3, with TRBD2 matching 7 bases. V was pared by 5 bases and J by 4 bases, with 12 bases of the junction left unmatched. The germline gives CDR1 MDHEN, CDR2 SYDVKM. The CDR3 consists of 16 residues. CDR3 bases: TGTGCCAGCAGTCCGGGACTACCTACGGGGCCAGATACGCAGTATTTT. It is translated as CASSPGLPTGPDTQYF.

In its sample, this clone ranks as hyperexpanded. CDR3 nucleotide sequence: TGTGCCAGCAGCTTGGAGTTTGCGGGGACGAGCTCCTACGAGCAGTACTTC. It yields the protein CASSLEFAGTSSYEQYF. The chain links TRBV5-6 to TRBJ2-7, with D possibly matching TRBD2 (6 bases). Trimming removed 0 bases at V and 0 bases at J, with 16 bases between. The CDR3 runs to 17 residues. The germline V gene encodes CDR1 SGHDT and CDR2 YYEEEE.

V usage is TRBV10-3 and J usage is TRBJ1-1; unclear D gene. CDR1 and CDR2 from the germline V gene are ENHRY and SYGVKD. The CDR3 consists of 14 residues. Trimming took off 0 bases at V and 5 bases at J, with 10 bases between the two ends. DNA for the CDR3: TGTGCCATCAGTGAGTCTTTGGGGTGGACTGAAGCTTTCTTT. Protein: CAISESLGWTEAFF.

This clone has more than one count but fewer than ten. V gene TRBV15 combines with J gene TRBJ1-1; D is perhaps TRBD1 (5 bases). The V and J ends lost 5 bases and 3 bases respectively, with 10 bases between them. There are 13 residues in the CDR3. CDR1 is LNHNV and CDR2 is YYDKDF in the germline V gene (reference sequence). The CDR3 DNA reads as TGTGCCACCAGCGCCCAGGGAGACACTGAAGCTTTCTTT. Encoded protein: CATSAQGDTEAFF. The full variable domain, rest sourced from reference TRBV15 and TRBJ1-1, is DAMVIQNPRYQVTQFGKPVTLSCSQTLNHNVMYWYQQKSSQAPKLLFHYYDKDFNNEADTPDNFQSRRPNTSFCFLDIRSPGLGDTAMYLCATSAQGDTEAFFGQGTRLTVV.

The CDR3 is CASSQVSSGNEQFF. CDR3 DNA sequence: TGCGCCAGCAGCCAAGTCTCTAGTGGGAATGAGCAGTTCTTC. The V gene is TRBV4-1, the J gene TRBJ2-1; D gene ambiguous. Deletions cut 1 base from V and 7 bases from J, with 11 bases between. Germline V gene sequence: CDR1 MGHRA, CDR2 YSYEKL. The CDR3 runs to 14 residues.

The V and J genes are TRBV7-2 and TRBJ2-5; 10 bases map to TRBD2. The germline V gene has CDR1 SGHTA and CDR2 FQGNSA. The CDR3 runs to 16 residues. Germline trimming cut 0 bases from V and 5 bases from J; bases unmatched to any gene: 6. CDR3: CASSLAASGSPETQYF. Here the CDR3 DNA reads TGTGCCAGCAGCTTAGCCGCTAGCGGGAGCCCCGAGACCCAGTACTTC.

This clone was observed a few times. The rearrangement joins TRBV27 to TRBJ1-2; 8 nucleotides line up with TRBD1. The germline V gene encodes CDR1 MNHEY and CDR2 SMNVEV (reference sequence). The CDR3 sequence is 13 residues long. V lost 6 bases, J lost 5 bases, and 5 bases stayed unmatched. The CDR3: CASSPDRAYGYTF. The CDR3 DNA reads TGTGCCAGCAGCCCGGACAGGGCGTATGGCTACACCTTC.